This T cell receptor (beta chain) was obtained from a study of blood T cell repertoires in COVID-19 (dated by TCRdb to 2018 to 2020). About the full investigation: Collaborator samples came from the United States, Italy and Spain and covered acute and convalescent phases of COVID-19. The prospective study material was composed of cDNA or gDNA derived from T cells, B-cell-depleted T cells, or PBMCs. Deeply sampled blood TCRbeta repertoires from subjects exposed to, actively infected with, or recovered from COVID-19 were included in the dataset. A freely available public database, intended as a resource for researchers studying the immune response to SARS-CoV-2, is where the repertoires were released. The samples were drawn from two sources: the first 160 participants of the ongoing ImmuneRACE study, and 1,200 or so subjects contributed by 6 global collaborators. The sample metadata nearly always contained a de-identified subject ID, COVID-19 status, age in years and sex. Where available, HLA class I and class II types were obtained from metadata supplied by the sample provider rather than from assay-based typing.

Broad study findings and their caveats: The quantity of clinical and demographic metadata differed by source and by participant and was supplied without curation.

In Seattle, one collaborating source enrolled patients while the infection was active and tracked those patients longitudinally over the course of disease. Each collaborating institution followed its own protocols to collect whole blood in K2EDTA tubes. For TCRbeta analysis, collaborators shipped samples in one of three forms: frozen whole blood, isolated PBMCs, or DNA extracted from either of those sample types. As regards this clone: The target of this receptor is not known. No per-base quality is available; no much larger clone lies one base away.

TCRbeta CDR3 regions were amplified from genomic DNA using the immunoSEQ Assay, a bias-controlled multiplex PCR. As for the authors' bioinformatics: The number of nucleated cells in each sample was estimated by amplification of reference gene primers within the assay. To quantify the absolute abundance of each unique TCRbeta CDR3 rearrangement, sequence reads were collapsed and filtered. For each sample, productive Simpson clonality was calculated by taking the square root of Simpson's diversity index across productive rearrangements. TCRdb took this table from immuneACCESS and kept in-frame rearrangements with V and J called. Such tables lack part of the clones; where checked against another copy, unresolved V genes explain under half of the gap, and the rest is unexplained. For V, J and clone size, that table is used; D and trimming come from the DNA. In this sample the table shows 500,000 to 600,000 clones, around nine tenths of which occur a single time. Less than 9.5% of the sample is in the top ten clones.

Sequenced: peripheral blood. The TCR was taken from a woman between 45 and 60 years old with COVID-19, enrolled during active disease.

The sequenced DNA is TGTGCCAGCAGCCTGGGGACATTCGGCTTGGAGCTGTTTTTT. Translated, this is CASSLGTFGLELFF. This receptor chain uses TRBV7-2 and TRBJ2-2; TRBD1 is perhaps the D gene, given 6 matching bases. In the germline V gene, CDR1 corresponds to SGHTA and CDR2 to FQGNSA. The CDR3 holds 14 amino acids from the cysteine to the phenylalanine. Left in the record is the CDR3 DNA by itself, 42 bases read in frame from the first base. Deletion took 5 bases off V and 10 bases off J, with a span of 17 bases between the germline ends.